The sequence of this TCR beta chain was determined in a study of cytomegalovirus exposure and HLA in healthy donors. This clone has only a few counts. Losses at the gene ends were 2 bases for V and 5 bases for J; bases not matched to a gene: 5. Germline-derived CDR1 and CDR2 are SQVTM and ANQGSEA. The CDR3 has 13 residues. The PCR had 60 Vbeta and 13 Jbeta primers. Assay used: immunoSEQ multiplex PCR; TCRdb lists only in-frame clones, some missing. The repertoire holds hundreds of thousands of clones, with approximately 70% as singletons. Sequences were obtained from PBMCs. The chain combines TRBV29-1 with TRBJ1-2, with 7 nucleotides matching TRBD1. This clonotype was obtained from a female donor in good health and CMV-seronegative. CDR3 DNA: TGCAGCGTTGAACCAGGGACAGCATATGGCTACACCTTC. Translated, it gives CSVEPGTAYGYTF.